This T cell receptor (beta chain) was obtained from a study of blood T cell repertoires in COVID-19. Study background: Acute and convalescent COVID-19 samples came from the United States, Italy and Spain.

The V gene's germline CDR1 is SEHNR and CDR2 FQNEAQ (reference sequence). V dropped 1 base and J dropped 7; count of bases not matched to a gene: 4. This CDR3 comprises 15 residues. Only a few counts were recorded for this clone. Study members were between about 18 and 95 years old and lived in roughly 24 US regions. Each exposed participant met a COVID-19 case in the 2 weeks preceding study entry. The table came from immunoSEQ multiplex PCR; TCRdb's copy has only in-frame clones and leaves some out. The sample lists about 220,000 clones, 83% seen once, with 4.8% in the top ten. The sample was PBMCs or T cells enriched from blood (not recorded which). The sequence was obtained from a woman between 45 and 65 years old who had been exposed to COVID-19. V usage is TRBV7-9 and J usage is TRBJ2-2, with TRBD1 matching 9 bases. The CDR3 DNA reads as TGTGCCAGCAGCTTAGGGGACAGGGACGGCGGGGAGCTGTTTTTT. The encoded protein is CASSLGDRDGGELFF.